These 24 T cell receptor beta chains were sequenced from one sample in a study of cytomegalovirus exposure and HLA in healthy donors. The table came from immunoSEQ multiplex PCR; TCRdb's copy has only in-frame clones and leaves some out. The table lists about 310,000 clones, roughly 86% of them singletons. Material: PBMCs. These receptors all come from a man aged 25-45 years in good health and CMV-seronegative.

The chain employs TRBV7-9 and TRBJ2-2; no clear D. V was pared by 4 bases and J by 8 bases, with 14 bases between. The CDR3 runs to 14 residues. Per the germline V gene, CDR1 is SEHNR and CDR2 is FQNEAQ (reference sequence). This CDR3 is CASSSQVATGELFF. The DNA of the CDR3 is TGTGCCAGCAGCTCACAAGTCGCGACAGGGGAGCTGTTTTTT. Full variable domain (missing parts from reference TRBV7-9 and TRBJ2-2): DTGVSQNPRHKITKRGQNVTFRCDPISEHNRLYWYRQTLGQGPEFLTYFQNEAQLEKSRLLSDRFSAERPKGSFSTLEIQRTEQGDSAMYLCASSSQVATGELFFGEGSRLTVL.

This chain joins TRBV7-2 and TRBJ2-3; weak D call: TRBD2 (6 bases). Germline CDR1 reads SGHTA; CDR2 reads FQGNSA. CDR3 length: 13 residues. The V and J ends lost 6 bases and 6 bases respectively, with 13 bases between them. The chain's CDR3 is CASRLLASDTQYF. As DNA, the CDR3 is TGTGCCAGCAGATTACTAGCATCCGATACGCAGTATTTT.

Note on this clone: The sample carries other DNA sequences with the same CDR3. The gene calls are TRBV6-5 and TRBJ1-4, with 7 nucleotides matching TRBD1. Germline V gene lookup returns CDR1 MNHEY and CDR2 SVGAGI. The junction had 7 bases not matched to a gene; V was cut back by 6 bases and J by 6 bases. There are 14 residues in the CDR3. CDR3 DNA: TGTGCCAGCAGCTACAGGGGCGGTGATGAAAAACTGTTTTTT. This gives the protein CASSYRGGDEKLFF.

DNA for the CDR3: TGTGCCAGCAGCCTGATAAGCGCAGGGTGGGGAGAGACCCAGTACTTC. Protein product: CASSLISAGWGETQYF. The V call is TRBV5-4, the J call TRBJ2-5; possible D gene TRBD1, 5 bases. CDR3 length equals 16 residues. Germline CDR1 is SGHNT and CDR2 is YYREEE (reference sequence). Trimming left V 4 bases short and J 4 bases short, with 20 bases between.

The V and J genes are TRBV7-9 and TRBJ1-1; 9 nucleotides align to TRBD1. Germline CDR1 SEHNR, CDR2 FQNEAQ (reference sequence). V lost 4 bases and J lost 7; bases outside the gene matches: 7. CDR3 length: 14 residues. The CDR3: CASSWGQGWYEAFF. CDR3 DNA sequence: TGTGCCAGCAGCTGGGGACAGGGATGGTATGAAGCTTTCTTT.

The chain employs TRBV29-1 and TRBJ2-2; D is undetermined. V lost 2 bases and J 0 bases, leaving 16 bases between the germline ends. Looked up from germline, CDR1 is SQVTM and CDR2 is ANQGSEA. This CDR3 contains 17 residues. The CDR3 is CSVELATGFANTGELFF. The CDR3 coding sequence is TGCAGCGTTGAACTCGCTACCGGGTTCGCGAACACCGGGGAGCTGTTTTTT.

The rearrangement uses TRBV7-9 and TRBJ1-2; no definite D call. CDR1 SEHNR and CDR2 FQNEAQ come from the germline V gene (reference sequence). This CDR3 comprises 14 residues. Trimming removed 5 bases from V and 4 bases from J, with 14 bases in between. CDR3 bases: TGTGCCAGCAGCCTAATCGGGTCTCCCTATGGCTACACCTTC. Residues: CASSLIGSPYGYTF.

The chain carries TRBV6-1 and TRBJ2-3; maybe TRBD1 (5 bases). Per germline, CDR1 MNHNS and CDR2 SASEGT. Trimming shortened V by 8 bases and J by 0 bases, and 15 bases separated the two germline ends. This CDR3 comprises 15 residues. CDR3 bases: TGTGCCAGCCGTCGGGTGGGGCTTAGCACAGATACGCAGTATTTT. It codes for CASRRVGLSTDTQYF.

This clone was observed once. The genes are TRBV18 and TRBJ2-7; 10 bases map to TRBD2. Germline assignment: CDR1 KGHSH and CDR2 LQKENI. The CDR3 extends over 14 amino acids. V was clipped by 4 bases and J by 3 bases; unmatched bases: 3. In DNA form, the CDR3 reads TGTGCCAGCTCACAACTAGCGGGGAGCTACGAGCAGTACTTC. The encoded protein is CASSQLAGSYEQYF.

The rearrangement joins TRBV5-1 to TRBJ1-4, with TRBD1 identical over 8 bases. The CDR3 spans 16 residues. Trimming at V came to 4 bases and at J to 4 bases, leaving 9 bases not matched to a gene. Germline CDR1 is SGHRS and CDR2 is YFSETQ. DNA of the CDR3: TGCGCCAGCAGCGCGCGACCACAGGGGGATAATGAAAAACTGTTTTTT. The encoded protein is CASSARPQGDNEKLFF.

This clone occurred many times. The V gene is TRBV2, the J gene TRBJ1-2; D is undetermined. Trimming stripped 11 bases from V and 4 bases from J, with 17 bases between. The CDR3 has 13 amino acids. The germline V gene has CDR1 SNHLY and CDR2 FYNNEI. This chain's CDR3 is CAFKVGRFYGYTF. In nucleotides, the CDR3 is TGTGCCTTCAAGGTGGGCAGGTTCTATGGCTACACCTTC. Looking up the rest from reference TRBV2 and TRBJ1-2 gives the full variable domain: EPEVTQTPSHQVTQMGQEVILRCVPISNHLYFYWYRQILGQKVEFLVSFYNNEISEKSEIFDDQFSVERPDGSNFTLKIRSTKLEDSAMYFCAFKVGRFYGYTFGSGTRLTVV.

This chain uses TRBV7-6 with TRBJ1-1; 9 nucleotides match TRBD1. The junction had 7 bases not matched to a gene; V was cut back by 1 base and J by 4 bases. The germline gives CDR1 SGHVS, CDR2 FNYEAQ. There are 16 residues in the CDR3. Written as DNA, the CDR3 is TGTGCCAGCAGCTTAGACAGGGGGCGGCGAGCCACTGAAGCTTTCTTT. Protein: CASSLDRGRRATEAFF.

The rearrangement joins TRBV7-2 to TRBJ1-1, with 7 positions matching TRBD1. V trimming: 3 bases; J trimming: 4 bases; junction bases outside the gene matches: 8. This CDR3 has 15 residues. Germline-derived CDR1 and CDR2 are SGHTA and FQGNSA. The DNA of the CDR3 is TGTGCCAGCAGCTTCCCAGCTACAGGGGTCACTGAAGCTTTCTTT. Translated: CASSFPATGVTEAFF.

J is TRBJ2-1 and V is TRBV19; D remains ambiguous. Per the germline V gene, CDR1 is LNHDA and CDR2 is SQIVND (reference sequence). The CDR3 length is 12 residues. V lost 10 bases to trimming and J lost 0 bases, with 7 bases between them. Here the CDR3 reads CAILSSYNEQFF. The CDR3 coding sequence is TGTGCCATTTTGAGCTCCTACAATGAGCAGTTCTTC.

J is TRBJ1-5 and V is TRBV28, with D hard to call. The CDR3 is made up of 11 amino acids. With 6 bases removed from V and 11 bases from J, the gap between germline ends came to 11 bases. Looked up from germline, CDR1 is MDHEN and CDR2 is SYDVKM. The CDR3 coding sequence is TGTGCCAGCAGCCCAAAAGAGGCCCAGCATTTT. Its translation is CASSPKEAQHF.

The chain carries TRBV10-1 and TRBJ2-7; 11 bases are a match to TRBD2. Trimming removed 6 bases from V and 2 bases from J; junction bases left unmatched: 6. CDR3 length: 15 amino acids. Per the germline V gene, CDR1 is WNHNN and CDR2 is SYGVQD (reference sequence). CDR3 coding DNA: TGCGCCAGCAGCGATGGACTAGCGGGCGCCTACGAGCAGTACTTC. Protein product: CASSDGLAGAYEQYF.

This clone was seen only once. This chain joins TRBV10-1 and TRBJ1-1; 7 positions match TRBD1. From germline, CDR1 is WNHNN and CDR2 SYGVQD (reference sequence). V was clipped by 0 bases and J by 1 base; unmatched bases: 5. The CDR3 length is 16 residues. The CDR3 DNA reads TGCGCCAGCAGTGAGTCGACAGGGCTTCCGAACACTGAAGCTTTCTTT. It codes for CASSESTGLPNTEAFF.

The J gene is TRBJ2-1, the V gene TRBV29-1; D gene ambiguous. Germline CDR1 SQVTM, CDR2 ANQGSEA. Trimming stripped 6 bases from V and 6 bases from J, with 9 bases between. This CDR3 comprises 11 residues. CDR3 DNA sequence: TGCAGCGTCCTTACAAGCAATGAGCAGTTCTTC. As protein: CSVLTSNEQFF.

The rearrangement links TRBV2 to TRBJ1-5; TRBD1 matches at 11 bases. The CDR3 totals 16 residues. V lost 6 bases and J lost 4; bases outside the gene matches: 8. Germline CDR1 is SNHLY and CDR2 is FYNNEI. CDR3 in amino acids: CASSQDRGRRNQPQHF. The CDR3 DNA follows: TGTGCCAGCAGCCAGGACAGGGGGCGTCGGAATCAGCCCCAGCATTTT. The whole variable domain, filled in from reference TRBV2 and TRBJ1-5, reads EPEVTQTPSHQVTQMGQEVILRCVPISNHLYFYWYRQILGQKVEFLVSFYNNEISEKSEIFDDQFSVERPDGSNFTLKIRSTKLEDSAMYFCASSQDRGRRNQPQHFGDGTRLSIL.

The chain uses TRBV19 and TRBJ2-7, with 7 bases lining up with TRBD1. This CDR3 is 16 amino acids long. The V gene end was trimmed by 5 bases and the J gene end by 0 bases; junction bases not matched to a gene: 10. In germline, CDR1 is LNHDA, CDR2 SQIVND (reference sequence). The CDR3 DNA follows: TGTGCCAGTAGTTCAAGGGACAGCGACTTCTCCTACGAGCAGTACTTC. Translated: CASSSRDSDFSYEQYF.

This rearrangement joins TRBV4-1 to TRBJ2-1, with 7 positions matching TRBD2. This CDR3 has 16 residues. The trim removed 4 bases at V and 5 bases at J, leaving 11 bases unmatched. From germline, CDR1 is MGHRA and CDR2 YSYEKL. CDR3 in DNA: TGCGCCAGCAGCCCCTATGAAGCGGGGCAGGACAATGAGCAGTTCTTC. This gives the protein CASSPYEAGQDNEQFF.

This chain's CDR3 is CASSFLDREPYNEQFF. As DNA, the CDR3 is TGTGCCAGCAGCTTCCTCGACAGGGAACCCTACAATGAGCAGTTCTTC. The rearrangement joins TRBV5-6 to TRBJ2-1; 7 bases agree with TRBD1. This CDR3 comprises 16 residues. With 2 bases clipped from V and 2 bases from J, the junction kept 7 bases outside the gene matches. Germline V gives CDR1 SGHDT, CDR2 YYEEEE.

The CDR3 spells CASRRRDTYNSPLHF. CDR3 nucleotide sequence: TGTGCCAGCAGGAGACGGGACACCTATAATTCACCCCTCCACTTT. V usage is TRBV27 and J usage is TRBJ1-6; tentatively, D is TRBD1 (6 bases). The CDR3 is 15 amino acids. Germline V lookup: CDR1 MNHEY, CDR2 SMNVEV (reference sequence). Trimming stripped 6 bases from V and 2 bases from J, with 11 bases between.

V usage is TRBV5-6 and J usage is TRBJ1-4; 7 nucleotides line up with TRBD1. Trimming took 0 bases from V and 7 from J; bases not matched to a gene: 9. Germline values: CDR1 SGHDT, CDR2 YYEEEE. The CDR3 totals 16 residues. CDR3 sequence reads: CASSLAVQGLSEKLFF. The CDR3 region has the DNA TGTGCCAGCAGCTTGGCCGTACAGGGGTTGAGTGAAAAACTGTTTTTT.